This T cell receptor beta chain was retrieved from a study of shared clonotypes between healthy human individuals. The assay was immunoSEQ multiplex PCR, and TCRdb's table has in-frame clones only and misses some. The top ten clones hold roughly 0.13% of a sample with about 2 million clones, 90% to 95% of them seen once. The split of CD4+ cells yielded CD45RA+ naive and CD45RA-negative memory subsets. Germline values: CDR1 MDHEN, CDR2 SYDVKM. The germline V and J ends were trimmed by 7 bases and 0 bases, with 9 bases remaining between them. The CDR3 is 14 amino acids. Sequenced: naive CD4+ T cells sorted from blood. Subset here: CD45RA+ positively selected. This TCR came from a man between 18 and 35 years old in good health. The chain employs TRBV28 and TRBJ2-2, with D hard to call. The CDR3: CASISRPNTGELFF. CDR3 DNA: TGTGCCAGCATTAGCCGACCGAACACCGGGGAGCTGTTTTTT.